Below, one TCR beta chain is given with its context. Its specificity is not known. CDR3 length: 17 amino acids. The ends lost 4 bases at V and 6 bases at J; junction bases unmatched: 13. Germline CDR1 and CDR2: SNHLY and FYNNEI. PCR amplification relied on 60 Vbeta primers (plus 13 Jbeta primers). Assay used: immunoSEQ multiplex PCR; TCRdb lists only in-frame clones, some missing. The top ten clones hold roughly 8.2% of a sample with 90,000 to 150,000 clones, roughly 69% of them seen once. The data stem from a study of cytomegalovirus exposure and HLA in healthy donors. Findings and limits, study-wide: Available immune exposure information covered CMV serostatus only.

This chain links TRBV2 with TRBJ2-1, with 9 bases that match TRBD2. The sequenced sample was PBMCs. This receptor was identified in a woman between 40 and 55 years old in good health and CMV-seropositive. CDR3 sequence: CASSGLFGGGAGNEQFF. CDR3 nucleotide sequence: TGTGCCAGCAGTGGATTATTCGGCGGGGGGGCCGGCAATGAGCAGTTCTTC.